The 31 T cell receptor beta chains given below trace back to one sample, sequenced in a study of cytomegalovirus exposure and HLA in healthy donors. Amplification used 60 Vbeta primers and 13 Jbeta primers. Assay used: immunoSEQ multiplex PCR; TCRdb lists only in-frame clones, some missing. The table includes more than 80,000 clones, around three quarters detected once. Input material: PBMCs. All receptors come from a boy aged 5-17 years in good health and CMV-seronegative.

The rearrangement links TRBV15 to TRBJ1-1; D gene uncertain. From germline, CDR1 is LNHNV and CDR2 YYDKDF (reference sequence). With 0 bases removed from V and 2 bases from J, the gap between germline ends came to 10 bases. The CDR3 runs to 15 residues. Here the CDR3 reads CATSRDLGRNTEAFF. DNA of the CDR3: TGTGCCACCAGCAGAGATCTTGGGAGAAACACTGAAGCTTTCTTT.

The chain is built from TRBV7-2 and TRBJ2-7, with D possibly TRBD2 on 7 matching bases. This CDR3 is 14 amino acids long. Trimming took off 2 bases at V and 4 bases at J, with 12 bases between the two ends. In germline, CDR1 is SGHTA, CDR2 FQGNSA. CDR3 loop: CASSLRGGGYEQYF. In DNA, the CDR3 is TGTGCCAGCAGCTTAAGGGGGGGTGGGTACGAGCAGTACTTC.

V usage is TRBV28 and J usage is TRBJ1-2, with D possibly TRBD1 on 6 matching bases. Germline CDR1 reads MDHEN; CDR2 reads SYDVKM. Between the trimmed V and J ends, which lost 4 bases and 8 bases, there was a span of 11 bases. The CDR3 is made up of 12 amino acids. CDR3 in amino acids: CASSYYREGYTF. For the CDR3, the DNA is TGTGCCAGCAGTTATTACAGGGAAGGCTACACCTTC.

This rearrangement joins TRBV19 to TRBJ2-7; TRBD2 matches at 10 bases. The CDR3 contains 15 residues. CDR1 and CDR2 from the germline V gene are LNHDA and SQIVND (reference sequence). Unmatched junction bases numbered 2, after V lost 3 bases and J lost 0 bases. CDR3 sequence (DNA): TGTGCCAGTAGTATCTCTAGCGGGAGCTCCTACGAGCAGTACTTC. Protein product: CASSISSGSSYEQYF.

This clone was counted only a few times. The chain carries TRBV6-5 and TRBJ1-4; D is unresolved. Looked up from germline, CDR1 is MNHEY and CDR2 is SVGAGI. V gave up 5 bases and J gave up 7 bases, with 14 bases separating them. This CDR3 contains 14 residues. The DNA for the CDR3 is TGTGCCAGCAGTCCAGGTGGGCTCGGTGAAAAACTGTTTTTT. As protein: CASSPGGLGEKLFF.

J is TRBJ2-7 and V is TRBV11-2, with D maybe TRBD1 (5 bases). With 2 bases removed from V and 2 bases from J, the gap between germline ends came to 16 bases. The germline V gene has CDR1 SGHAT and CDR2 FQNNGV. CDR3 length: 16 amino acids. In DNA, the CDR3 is TGTGCCAGCAGCTTAAAGGACACCCGCTTGGCCTACGAGCAGTACTTC. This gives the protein CASSLKDTRLAYEQYF.

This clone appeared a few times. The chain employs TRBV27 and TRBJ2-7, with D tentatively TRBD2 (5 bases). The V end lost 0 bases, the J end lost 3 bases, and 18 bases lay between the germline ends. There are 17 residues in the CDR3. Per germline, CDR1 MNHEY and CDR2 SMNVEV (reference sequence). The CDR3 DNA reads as TGTGCCAGCAGTTTATCCCCAGCCCGGGATATGGTCTACGAGCAGTACTTC. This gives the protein CASSLSPARDMVYEQYF.

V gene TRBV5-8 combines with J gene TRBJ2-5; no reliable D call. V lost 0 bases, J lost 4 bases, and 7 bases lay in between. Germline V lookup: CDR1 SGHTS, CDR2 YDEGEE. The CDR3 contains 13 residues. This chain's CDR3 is CASSLDLRETQYF. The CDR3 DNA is TGTGCCAGCAGCTTGGACTTGCGAGAGACCCAGTACTTC.

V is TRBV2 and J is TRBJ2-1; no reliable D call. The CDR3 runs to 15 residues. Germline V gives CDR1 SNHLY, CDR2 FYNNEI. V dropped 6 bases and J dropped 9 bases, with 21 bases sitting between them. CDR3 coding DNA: TGTGCCAGCAGCCCCGACTTCGGCCTGCTTCTTGAGCAGTTCTTC. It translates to CASSPDFGLLLEQFF.

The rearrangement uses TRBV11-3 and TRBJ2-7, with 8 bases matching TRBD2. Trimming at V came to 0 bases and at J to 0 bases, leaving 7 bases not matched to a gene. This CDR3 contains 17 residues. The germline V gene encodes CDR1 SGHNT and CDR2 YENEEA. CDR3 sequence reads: CASSLEGWSGSSYEQYF. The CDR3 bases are TGTGCCAGCAGCTTAGAAGGGTGGAGCGGGAGCTCCTACGAGCAGTACTTC.

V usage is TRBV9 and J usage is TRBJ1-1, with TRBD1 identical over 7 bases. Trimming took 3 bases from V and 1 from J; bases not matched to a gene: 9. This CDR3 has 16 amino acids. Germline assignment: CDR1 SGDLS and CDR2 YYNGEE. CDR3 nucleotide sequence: TGTGCCAGCAGCGGCCTCCGGGACAGTAAGAACACTGAAGCTTTCTTT. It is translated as CASSGLRDSKNTEAFF.

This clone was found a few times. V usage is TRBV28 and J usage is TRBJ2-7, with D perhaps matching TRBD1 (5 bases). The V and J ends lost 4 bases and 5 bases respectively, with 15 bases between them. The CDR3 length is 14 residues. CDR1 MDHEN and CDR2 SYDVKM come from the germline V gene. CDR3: CASSSFTLRDEQYF. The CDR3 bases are TGTGCCAGCAGTTCATTTACCCTCAGGGACGAGCAGTACTTC.

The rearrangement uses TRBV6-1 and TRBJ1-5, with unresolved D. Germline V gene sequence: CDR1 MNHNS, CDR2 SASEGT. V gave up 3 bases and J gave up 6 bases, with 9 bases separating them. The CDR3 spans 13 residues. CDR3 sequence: CASSEVPSQPQHF. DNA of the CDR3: TGTGCCAGCAGTGAGGTACCTAGTCAGCCCCAGCATTTT.

The CDR3 sequence is CASSFIPNYGYTF. The DNA for the CDR3 is TGTGCCAGCAGCTTTATTCCTAACTATGGCTACACCTTC. The chain couples TRBV11-1 to TRBJ1-2; no clear D gene. Per the germline V gene, CDR1 is SGHAT and CDR2 is FQDESV (reference sequence). The CDR3 sequence is 13 residues long. V shed 3 bases and J shed 0 bases, with 5 bases lying between them.

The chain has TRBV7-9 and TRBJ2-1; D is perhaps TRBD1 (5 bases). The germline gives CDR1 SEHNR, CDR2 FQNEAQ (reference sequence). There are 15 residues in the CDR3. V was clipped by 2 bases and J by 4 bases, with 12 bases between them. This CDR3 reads CASSLRQGVYNEQFF. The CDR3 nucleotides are TGTGCCAGCAGCTTACGGCAGGGCGTTTACAATGAGCAGTTCTTC.

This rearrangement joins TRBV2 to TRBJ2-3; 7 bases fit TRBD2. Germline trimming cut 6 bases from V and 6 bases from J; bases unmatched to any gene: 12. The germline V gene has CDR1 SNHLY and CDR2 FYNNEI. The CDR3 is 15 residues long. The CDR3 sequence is CASRRGSGISDTQYF. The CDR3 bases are TGTGCCAGCAGACGGGGGAGCGGGATATCGGATACGCAGTATTTT.

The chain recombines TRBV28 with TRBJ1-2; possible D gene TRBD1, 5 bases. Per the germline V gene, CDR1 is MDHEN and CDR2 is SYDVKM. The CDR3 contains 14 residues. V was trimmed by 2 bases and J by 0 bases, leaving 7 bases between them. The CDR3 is CASSLLGPNYGYTF. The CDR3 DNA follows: TGTGCCAGCAGTTTACTGGGGCCTAACTATGGCTACACCTTC.

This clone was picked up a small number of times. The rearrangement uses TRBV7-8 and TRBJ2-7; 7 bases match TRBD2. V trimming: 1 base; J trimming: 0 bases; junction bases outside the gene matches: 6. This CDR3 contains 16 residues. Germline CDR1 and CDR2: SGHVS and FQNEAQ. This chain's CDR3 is CASSLVGTTRSYEQYF. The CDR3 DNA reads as TGTGCCAGCAGCTTAGTAGGGACTACCCGCTCCTACGAGCAGTACTTC.

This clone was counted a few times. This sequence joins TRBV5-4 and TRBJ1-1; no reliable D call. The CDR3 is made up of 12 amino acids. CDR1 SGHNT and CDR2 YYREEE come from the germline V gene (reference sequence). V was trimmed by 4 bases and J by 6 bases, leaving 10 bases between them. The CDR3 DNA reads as TGTGCCAGCAGCCGCGGCGGGGCTGAAGCTTTCTTT. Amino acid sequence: CASSRGGAEAFF.

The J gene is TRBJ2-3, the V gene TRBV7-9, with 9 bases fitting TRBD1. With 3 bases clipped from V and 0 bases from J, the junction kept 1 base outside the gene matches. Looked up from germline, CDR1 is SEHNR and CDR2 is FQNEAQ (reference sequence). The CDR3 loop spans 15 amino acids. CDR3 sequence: CASSLGTGSTDTQYF. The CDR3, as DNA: TGTGCCAGCAGCTTGGGGACAGGGAGCACAGATACGCAGTATTTT.

CDR3 sequence: CASSQGGQGANTGELFF. The CDR3 DNA is TGTGCCAGCAGCCAGGGGGGGCAGGGGGCCAACACCGGGGAGCTGTTTTTT. The chain is built from TRBV7-4 and TRBJ2-2; a weak D match, TRBD1 (8 bases). Between the trimmed V and J ends, which lost 5 bases and 2 bases, there was a span of 18 bases. Germline CDR1 is SGHVT and CDR2 is SQSDAQ. This CDR3 has 17 residues. Full variable domain (remainder filled in from reference TRBV7-4 and TRBJ2-2): GAGVSQSPRYKVAKRGRDVALRCDSISGHVTLYWYRQTLGQGSEVLTYSQSDAQRDKSGRPSGRFSAERPERSVSTLKIQRTEQGDSAVYLCASSQGGQGANTGELFFGEGSRLTVL.

Written as DNA, the CDR3 is TGCGCCAGCAGCATAGGACAGACAATCCAAGAGACCCAGTACTTC. Translated, it gives CASSIGQTIQETQYF. V is TRBV5-1 and J is TRBJ2-5; TRBD1 might be the D (6 bases). The CDR3 is 15 residues long. Germline assignment: CDR1 SGHRS and CDR2 YFSETQ. V gave up 4 bases and J gave up 1 base, with 14 bases separating them.

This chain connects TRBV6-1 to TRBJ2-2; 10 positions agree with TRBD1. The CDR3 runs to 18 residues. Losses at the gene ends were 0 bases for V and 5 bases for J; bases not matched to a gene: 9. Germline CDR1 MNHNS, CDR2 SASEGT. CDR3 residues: CASSEAPSGQGVTGELFF. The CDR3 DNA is TGTGCCAGCAGTGAAGCTCCGTCAGGACAGGGGGTAACCGGGGAGCTGTTTTTT.

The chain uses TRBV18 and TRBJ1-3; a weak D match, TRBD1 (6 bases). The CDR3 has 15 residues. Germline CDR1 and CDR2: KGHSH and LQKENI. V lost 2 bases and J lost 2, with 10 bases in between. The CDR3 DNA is TGTGCCAGCTCACCAACAACAGGGCCTGGAAACACCATATATTTT. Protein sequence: CASSPTTGPGNTIYF.

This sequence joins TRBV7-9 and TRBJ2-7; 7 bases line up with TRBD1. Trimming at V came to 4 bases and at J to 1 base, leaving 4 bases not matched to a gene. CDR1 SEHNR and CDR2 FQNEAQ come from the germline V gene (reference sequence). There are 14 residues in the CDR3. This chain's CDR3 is CASSSVTGSYEQYF. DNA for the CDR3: TGTGCCAGCAGCTCCGTGACAGGGTCCTACGAGCAGTACTTC.

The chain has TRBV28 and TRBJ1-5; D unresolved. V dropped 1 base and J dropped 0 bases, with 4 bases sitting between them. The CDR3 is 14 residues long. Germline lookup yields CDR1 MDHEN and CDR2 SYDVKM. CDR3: CASSLSYSNQPQHF. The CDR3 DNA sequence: TGTGCCAGCAGTTTATCTTATAGCAATCAGCCCCAGCATTTT.

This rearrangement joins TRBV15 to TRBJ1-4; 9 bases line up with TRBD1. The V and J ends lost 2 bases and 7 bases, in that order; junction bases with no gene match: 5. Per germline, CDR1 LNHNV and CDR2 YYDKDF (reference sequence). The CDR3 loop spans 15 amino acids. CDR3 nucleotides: TGTGCCACCAGCAGAAGGACAGGGGAGGGTGAAAAACTGTTTTTT. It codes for CATSRRTGEGEKLFF.

CDR3 protein: CASSFPRTGGHEQYF. CDR3 DNA: TGTGCCAGCAGCTTCCCCCGGACGGGGGGCCACGAGCAGTACTTC. V gene TRBV7-3 combines with J gene TRBJ2-7, with TRBD2 as a possible D gene (7 bases). The CDR3 totals 15 residues. Germline assignment: CDR1 SGHTA and CDR2 FQGTGA. The V and J ends lost 3 bases and 5 bases respectively, with 17 bases between them. The full variable domain, rest sourced from reference TRBV7-3 and TRBJ2-7, is GAGVSQTPSNKVTEKGKYVELRCDPISGHTALYWYRQSLGQGPEFLIYFQGTGAADDSGLPNDRFFAVRPEGSVSTLKIQRTERGDSAVYLCASSFPRTGGHEQYFGPGTRLTVT.

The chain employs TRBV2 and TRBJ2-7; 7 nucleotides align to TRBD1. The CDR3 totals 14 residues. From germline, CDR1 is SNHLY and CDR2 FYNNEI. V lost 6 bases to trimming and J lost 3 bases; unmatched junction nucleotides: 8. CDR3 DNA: TGTGCCAGCAGCGTCGGACAGGTAATCTACGAGCAGTACTTC. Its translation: CASSVGQVIYEQYF.

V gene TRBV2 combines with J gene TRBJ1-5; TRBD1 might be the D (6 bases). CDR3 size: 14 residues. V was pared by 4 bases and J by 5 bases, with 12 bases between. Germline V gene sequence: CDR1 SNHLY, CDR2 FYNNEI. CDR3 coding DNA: TGTGCCAGCAGTGCAGGGACACTCTATCAGCCCCAGCATTTT. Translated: CASSAGTLYQPQHF.

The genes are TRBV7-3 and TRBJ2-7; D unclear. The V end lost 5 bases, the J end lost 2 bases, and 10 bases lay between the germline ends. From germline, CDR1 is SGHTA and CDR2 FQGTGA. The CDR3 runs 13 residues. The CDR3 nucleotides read TGTGCCAGCAGCGTTACCCCGGCCTACGAGCAGTACTTC. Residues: CASSVTPAYEQYF.